The rows below give T cell receptor beta chains drawn from one sample of a study of cytomegalovirus exposure and HLA in healthy donors. Repertoires were generated with immunoSEQ multiplex PCR, while TCRdb's copy carries only in-frame clones and drops some. This table holds about 190,000 clones, roughly four fifths found once. The sequenced material came from PBMCs. These receptors originate from a woman in her 30s in good health and CMV-seropositive. Both conserved end residues are part of each CDR3. A D gene is named only where the DNA matches it firmly. Clone size appears in some rows only: once, few, many, or a class for an expanded clone.

V	size	D	J	DNA	CDR3
TRBV4-1	-	TRBD2	TRBJ2-1	TGCGCCAGCAGCCCTAGCGGGAGTGGGGAGCAGTTCTTC	CASSPSGSGEQFF
TRBV28	few	-	TRBJ2-5	TGTGCCAGCTTGATAGGCGGGGCCCAAGAGACCCAGTACTTC	CASLIGGAQETQYF
TRBV6-6	-	TRBD2	TRBJ2-7	TGTGCCAGCAGTTACCTTAGCGGGAGGCCCGACGAGCAGTACTTC	CASSYLSGRPDEQYF
TRBV5-4	few	-	TRBJ2-7	TGTGCCAGCAGCACCGGGACTTTGAGCTCCTACGAGCAGTACTTC	CASSTGTLSSYEQYF
TRBV19	-	-	TRBJ1-1	TGTGCCAGTATACCGTTACCGGGGAACGTGGTTCGAGGGTCTGAAGCTTTCTTT	CASIPLPGNVVRGSEAFF
TRBV6-5	-	-	TRBJ2-7	TGTGCCAGCAGCAGAACAGGGAGCTCCTACGAGCAGTACTTC	CASSRTGSSYEQYF
TRBV27	-	-	TRBJ2-7	TGTGCCAGCAGTTCTGGTAGCTACGAGCAGTACTTC	CASSSGSYEQYF
TRBV4-1	-	TRBD1	TRBJ1-5	TGCGCCAGCAGCCCCGACAGGGGGGGCAATCAGCCCCAGCATTTT	CASSPDRGGNQPQHF
TRBV6-4	-	-	TRBJ1-2	TGTGCCAGCAGTGACTCGTACAGCTATGGCTACACCTTC	CASSDSYSYGYTF
TRBV11-2	-	-	TRBJ2-1	TGTGCCAGCAGCTTGTGGGGGGATGAGCAGTTCTTC	CASSLWGDEQFF
TRBV5-6	once	-	TRBJ2-5	TGTGCCAGCAGCTTGGATTGGGCAGAGACCCAGTACTTC	CASSLDWAETQYF
TRBV5-5	once	TRBD1	TRBJ1-2	TGTGCCAGCAGCTTGGCCTCCGGACAGGTTAACTCGGTCTCAAGAGGCTACACCTTC	CASSLASGQVNSVSRGYTF
TRBV5-4	-	-	TRBJ2-7	TGTGCCAGCAGCTTGAAACGGGGCGGCGGCGGGGTAGTATACGAGCAGTACTTC	CASSLKRGGGGVVYEQYF
TRBV28	-	TRBD2	TRBJ2-1	TGTGCCAGCAGTCCCTACGGGACTATTAAGGATTATGAGCAGTTCTTC	CASSPYGTIKDYEQFF
TRBV19	-	TRBD2	TRBJ2-2	TGTGCCAGTGCCCCTCCTCCCCCCCTAGCGGGAGGGAACACCGGGGAGCTGTTTTTT	CASAPPPPLAGGNTGELFF
TRBV6-6	-	-	TRBJ1-3	TGTGCCAGTCAAAGGGATCAGGGTGGAAACACCATATATTTT	CASQRDQGGNTIYF
TRBV6-5	-	TRBD1	TRBJ1-2	TGTGCCAGCAGTTATCGAAGGGGGCTAGGCTATGGCTACACCTTC	CASSYRRGLGYGYTF
TRBV4-1	-	-	TRBJ1-2	TGCGCCAGCAGCCATGTCGGAAGGAGGGAGGGCTACACCTTC	CASSHVGRREGYTF
TRBV19	-	TRBD2	TRBJ2-3	TGTGCCACGAACCCGACTAGCGGGAGTGCAGATACGCAGTATTTT	CATNPTSGSADTQYF
TRBV5-1	few	-	TRBJ1-1	TGCGCCAGCAGCTTGTCGTGGAACACTGAAGCTTTCTTT	CASSLSWNTEAFF
TRBV10-1	-	-	TRBJ1-2	TGCGCCAGCAGTCAAGAGAGGGCGCATGGCTACACCTTC	CASSQERAHGYTF
TRBV28	once	-	TRBJ1-2	TGTGCCAGCAGTTTAGACAGGACTAACTATGGCTACACCTTC	CASSLDRTNYGYTF
TRBV2	-	-	TRBJ2-1	TGTGCCAGCAGCACGCAGGGCTACAATGAGCAGTTCTTC	CASSTQGYNEQFF
TRBV28	-	-	TRBJ1-1	TGTGCCAGCAGTATTACAGCAGTCACTGAAGCTTTCTTT	CASSITAVTEAFF
TRBV7-8	-	TRBD1	TRBJ1-5	TGTGCCAGCAGCCTAGACCGGACAGGGCTTCGTCAGCCCCAGCATTTT	CASSLDRTGLRQPQHF
TRBV12-5	-	TRBD2	TRBJ2-1	TGTGCTAGTGGTTTGAGCTCTAGCGGAAACAATGAGCAGTTCTTC	CASGLSSSGNNEQFF
TRBV28	-	-	TRBJ2-7	TGTGCCAGCAGTTTCGGAGCGGGCTTACCCTACGAGCAGTACTTC	CASSFGAGLPYEQYF
TRBV5-1	-	TRBD1	TRBJ1-3	TGCGCCAGCAGCTTGGAGGGACAGCGTACGGACACCATATATTTT	CASSLEGQRTDTIYF
TRBV28	-	-	TRBJ1-4	TGTGCCAGCAGCCCTCGGAGGACCTTTACTAATGAAAAACTGTTTTTT	CASSPRRTFTNEKLFF
TRBV19	-	TRBD2	TRBJ2-5	TGTGCCAGTAGTTCGCGAGGGACTAGCCGAGAGACCCAGTACTTC	CASSSRGTSRETQYF
TRBV6-4	-	TRBD1	TRBJ2-7	TGTGCCAGCAGCGCCGACAGGGGAAACGAGCAGTACTTC	CASSADRGNEQYF
TRBV27	-	TRBD1	TRBJ2-1	TGTGCCAGCAGTCTGACAGGGGGTGAGCAGTTCTTC	CASSLTGGEQFF
TRBV4-2	-	-	TRBJ2-1	TGTGCCAGCAGCGGAATGGGGGACACCTACAATGAGCAGTTCTTC	CASSGMGDTYNEQFF
TRBV2	-	-	TRBJ2-7	TGTGCCAGCAATGAAGGCGCAACCTACGAGCAGTACTTC	CASNEGATYEQYF
TRBV5-1	-	-	TRBJ2-7	TGCGCCAGCAGCCTTCAGGTGACCTCCTACGAGCAGTACTTC	CASSLQVTSYEQYF
TRBV4-1	-	-	TRBJ2-7	TGCGCCAGCAGCCAAGTCCTCTCCTACGAGCAGTACTTC	CASSQVLSYEQYF
TRBV15	-	TRBD2	TRBJ2-7	TGTGCCACCAGCTGGCGAGCGGGAGTGGGCGAGCAGTACTTC	CATSWRAGVGEQYF
TRBV27	few	TRBD2	TRBJ2-1	TGTGCCAGCAGTCCCATCATAAGCGGGACCCTTAACAATGAGCAGTTCTTC	CASSPIISGTLNNEQFF
TRBV27	-	-	TRBJ2-1	TGTGCCAGCAGTTTAGAAGGGGAAAGAGTGAATGAGCAGTTCTTC	CASSLEGERVNEQFF
TRBV6-1	-	TRBD1	TRBJ1-1	TGTGCCATCAGAGGACAGGGAATGAACACTGAAGCTTTCTTT	CAIRGQGMNTEAFF
TRBV20-1	once	-	TRBJ2-1	TGCAGTGCTAGGGAGTTCCTAGAGCAGTTCTTC	CSAREFLEQFF
TRBV28	-	TRBD1	TRBJ1-1	TGTGCCAGCAGCCGAACAGGGGCCCGGTCCACTGAAGCTTTCTTT	CASSRTGARSTEAFF
TRBV29-1	once	TRBD2	TRBJ2-1	TGCAGCGTTGAAACTAGCGGGAGTTACAATGAGCAGTTCTTC	CSVETSGSYNEQFF
TRBV4-1	-	TRBD2	TRBJ2-7	TGCGCCAGCAGCCATCGGGAGGACTACCCCTACGAGCAGTACTTC	CASSHREDYPYEQYF
TRBV20-1	-	-	TRBJ2-7	TGCAGTGCTACGAGAAGCGAGCAGTACTTC	CSATRSEQYF
TRBV18	-	TRBD2	TRBJ2-7	TGTGCCAGCTCGGCATCTAGCGGGCCCTCCTACGAGCAGTACTTC	CASSASSGPSYEQYF
TRBV18	-	TRBD1	TRBJ1-5	TGTGCCAGCACTACAGGGGGCAGGAATCAGCCCCAGCATTTT	CASTTGGRNQPQHF
TRBV9	-	TRBD1	TRBJ2-3	TGTGCCAGCAGCGTAGAGGGGGCTATTGATACGCAGTATTTT	CASSVEGAIDTQYF